This T cell receptor (beta chain) originates from a study of OX40 agonist ivuxolimab in advanced cancers. Study details: Each dose-escalation patient presented with hepatocellular carcinoma, melanoma, renal cell or head and neck cancer. Prior anti-PD-1, anti-PD-L1 or anti-CTLA-4 therapy was allowed; about 39% had some.

The CDR3 contains 11 residues. The germline V gene has CDR1 GTSNPN and CDR2 SVGIG (reference sequence). Between the trimmed V and J ends, which lost 2 bases and 4 bases, there was a span of 5 bases. Findings and limits, study-wide: Expanded clones tended on average to be more numerous among CD8+ T cells than CD4+. At 0.1 to 3.0 mg/kg and by week 6, CD4+ and CD8+ T cells in the blood had expanded clonally.

Method: immunoSEQ multiplex PCR; TCRdb's copy keeps in-frame clones and lacks some. This sample has 67,000 or so clones; roughly 88% occur once, and the top ten carry 2.8%. On this clone: Its cognate antigen is unknown.

This TCR was sampled from an adult with an advanced solid tumor such as melanoma, head and neck, liver or kidney cancer. This sequence joins TRBV30 and TRBJ1-1; D gene uncertain. Sequenced material: CD4+ or CD8+ T cells sorted from blood, taken in a trial of the OX40 agonist ivuxolimab. Here the CDR3 DNA reads TGTGCCTGGAGTCGGAGCACTGAAGCTTTCTTT. Encoded protein: CAWSRSTEAFF.